These T cell receptor beta chains were read from a single sample in a study of human T cells and chemical hapten exposure. TCRdb ran MiXCR on the RACE reads and lists one entry per CDR3 protein. Here the sample spans fewer than 55,000 distinct CDR3 sequences, 9.9% being singletons. Sample: whole blood, taken in connection with sensitization to the hapten diphenylcyclopropenone (DPC). Receptor source: a woman between 40 and 55 years old with alopecia areata. Some clones in this sample may be carry-over from other donors' samples. CDR3s include the opening cysteine and the closing phenylalanine or tryptophan. The order of the fields is D gene, J gene, clone size, V gene, CDR3 DNA, CDR3 protein. The D gene is left open where the match is weak. Size tells how often a clone was seen (once, few, many) or the class of an expanded clone, and some rows leave it out.

>TRBD1|TRBJ1-2|few|TRBV12-3/TRBV12-4
TGTGCCAGCACTCGTCCCGGGACAGGGAAGGATGGCTACACCTTC
CASTRPGTGKDGYTF
>TRBD1|TRBJ1-1|many|TRBV19
TGTGCCAGTAGTACAGCAGGGGGAGGTACTGAAGCTTTCTTT
CASSTAGGGTEAFF
>TRBD1|TRBJ1-4|-|TRBV28
TGTGCCAGCAAGGACAGGGGGCAAACTAATGAAAAACTGTTTTTT
CASKDRGQTNEKLFF
>TRBD1|TRBJ2-7|many|TRBV11-2
TGTGCCAGCGCATACGGGACAGGGTACCACGAGCAGTACTTC
CASAYGTGYHEQYF
>-|TRBJ1-4|-|TRBV2
TGTGCCAGCAGGAAACAGGGTGCATCCGTGGAAAAACTGTTTTTT
CASRKQGASVEKLFF
>-|TRBJ1-2|-|TRBV19
TGTGCCAGTAGTTTCAGGACAGCGGATGTCTATGGCTACACCTTC
CASSFRTADVYGYTF
>-|TRBJ1-5|many|TRBV6-2/TRBV6-3
TGTGCCAGCAGCCTTCCGCAGGGGCCGACGGGGGGTCAGCCCCAGCATTTT
CASSLPQGPTGGQPQHF
>TRBD2|TRBJ2-1|once|TRBV7-8
TGTGCCAGCAGTACGGGCGGGAGCTCCTACAATGAGCAGTTCTTC
CASSTGGSSYNEQFF
>-|TRBJ2-1|few|TRBV2
TGTGCCAGCAGAACGGACTACCCCCCCCAGTTCTTC
CASRTDYPPQFF
>-|TRBJ1-6|few|TRBV30
TGTGCCTGGCAAACCGGGACGGAGAATTCACCCCTCCACTTT
CAWQTGTENSPLHF
>-|TRBJ2-6|few|TRBV28
TGTGCCAGCAGTGGCCAATTATCTGGGGCCAACGTCCTGACTTTC
CASSGQLSGANVLTF
>-|TRBJ2-5|many|TRBV7-2
TGTGCCAGCAGCGCAGGCGTAGAGACCCAGTACTTC
CASSAGVETQYF
>-|TRBJ2-7|many|TRBV5-1
TGCGCCAGCAGCTTCGGCAACTCCTACGAGCAGTACTTC
CASSFGNSYEQYF
>-|TRBJ1-4|few|TRBV6-2/TRBV6-3
TGTGCCAGCAGTTACCCCGTCGGACAAAGGCGTAATGAAAAACTGTTTTTT
CASSYPVGQRRNEKLFF
>-|TRBJ2-3|-|TRBV12-3/TRBV12-4
TGTGCCAGCAGTTTAGCGGACAATCAGCCCCAGTATTTT
CASSLADNQPQYF
>-|TRBJ1-6|many|TRBV11-2
TGTGCCAGCAGCTTAGTCGGGTCACCCCTCCACTTT
CASSLVGSPLHF
>-|TRBJ2-2|many|TRBV30
TGTGCCTGGAGTGTTTTCGCTCGTACCGGGGAGCTGTTTTTT
CAWSVFARTGELFF
>TRBD1|TRBJ2-7|-|TRBV29-1
TGCAGCGTTGAAGCCTATGGGACAGATTACGAGCAGTACTTC
CSVEAYGTDYEQYF
>TRBD1|TRBJ2-2|-|TRBV6-4
TGTGCCAGCAGACCGGGACAGGCAAACGGGGAGCTGTTTTTT
CASRPGQANGELFF
>-|TRBJ2-1|many|TRBV20-1
TGCAGTGCTAGTCCGCCCCCCCACAATGAGCAGTTCTTC
CSASPPPHNEQFF
>TRBD1|TRBJ1-2|few|TRBV5-4
TGTGCCAGCAGCTTGGAGGGACAGGGATTCTATGGCTACACCTTC
CASSLEGQGFYGYTF
>-|TRBJ2-3|-|TRBV4-1
TGCGCCAGCAGCCAAGATCTTGTGGGGGGCCCCACAGATACGCAGTATTTT
CASSQDLVGGPTDTQYF
>-|TRBJ2-2|once|TRBV5-1
TGCGCCAGCAGCTTAGTACAGACGAACACCGGGGAGCTGTTTTTT
CASSLVQTNTGELFF
>TRBD2|TRBJ2-5|few|TRBV12-3/TRBV12-4
TGTGCCAGCAGCCCAGCGGGGGGTAAAGAGACCCAGTACTTC
CASSPAGGKETQYF
>-|TRBJ2-5|many|TRBV7-6
TGTGCCAGCACCCGGAGTGGGGCCCAAGAGACCCAGTACTTC
CASTRSGAQETQYF
>-|TRBJ2-7|few|TRBV5-4
TGTGCCAGCAGCTTGGGTGACAGAGACTTCGAGCAGTACTTC
CASSLGDRDFEQYF
>TRBD1|TRBJ2-3|few|TRBV7-8
TGTGCCAGCAGCTTAGGGGGGACAGGCTTCCAGTATTTT
CASSLGGTGFQYF
>-|TRBJ1-2|-|TRBV5-6
TGTGCCAGCAGCTTGGCCTGGGTCTCTGAGGGCTATGGCTACACCTTC
CASSLAWVSEGYGYTF
>-|TRBJ1-2|many|TRBV7-9
TGTGCCAGCAGCCCACGACCTATCTATGGCTACACCTTC
CASSPRPIYGYTF
>-|TRBJ2-3|-|TRBV5-1
TGCGCCAGCAGCTTTAGCGCTCGGGATACGCAGTATTTT
CASSFSARDTQYF
>-|TRBJ1-1|many|TRBV5-1
TGCGCCAGCACTCTTTACGTCAACACTGAAGCTTTCTTT
CASTLYVNTEAFF
>TRBD2|TRBJ2-3|few|TRBV7-2
TGTGCCAGCAGCTCAGAGGGACTAGCGGGGGCTCTACGCACAGATACGCAGTATTTT
CASSSEGLAGALRTDTQYF
>-|TRBJ2-3|many|TRBV4-2
TGTGCCAGCAGCCAAGAGGCAGGGCAGGGCACAGATACGCAGTATTTT
CASSQEAGQGTDTQYF
>TRBD1|TRBJ1-1|many|TRBV2
TGTGCCAGCAGCCCGGGACAGGGAGCTGAAGCTTTCTTT
CASSPGQGAEAFF
>TRBD1|TRBJ2-2|many|TRBV6-2/TRBV6-3
TGTGCCAGCAGACGGACAGGGCAGACCGGGGAGCTGTTTTTT
CASRRTGQTGELFF
>-|TRBJ2-2|many|TRBV14
TGTGCCAGCAGCCAAACGTGGACCGGGGAGCTGTTTTTT
CASSQTWTGELFF
>TRBD2|TRBJ2-3|many|TRBV28
TGTGCCAGCAGTCTTCTACTAGCGGGGGCCGTTAGCACAGATACGCAGTATTTT
CASSLLLAGAVSTDTQYF
>-|TRBJ2-5|few|TRBV14
TGTGCCAGCGGTTTCCAGTACCAAGAGACCCAGTACTTC
CASGFQYQETQYF
>-|TRBJ2-2|many|TRBV2
TGTGCCAGCAGTATCCAGGGAACCGGGGAGCTGTTTTTT
CASSIQGTGELFF
>TRBD1|TRBJ1-5|many|TRBV2
TGTGCCAGCAGGAGTGGGACAGGGCAGAATCAGCCCCAGCATTTT
CASRSGTGQNQPQHF
>-|TRBJ2-1|many|TRBV6-2/TRBV6-3
TGTGCCAGCAGTCCCTTTGGTTTAGGCTCCTACAATGAGCAGTTCTTC
CASSPFGLGSYNEQFF
>-|TRBJ1-2|few|TRBV28
TGTGCCAGCAGCCAATTATCGGGGCGCGGAGGCTACACCTTC
CASSQLSGRGGYTF
>TRBD1|TRBJ1-5|few|TRBV2
TGTGCCAGCAGGACGGGACAGGGAGACAATCAGCCCCAGCATTTT
CASRTGQGDNQPQHF
>TRBD1|TRBJ2-7|medium-sized|TRBV9
TGTGCCAGCAGCGGCCAGGGGGCATACGAGCAGTACTTC
CASSGQGAYEQYF
>TRBD1|TRBJ1-4|many|TRBV20-1
TGCAGTGCTAGCCTCCAGGGGGGCTTATCAAATGGAAAACTGTTTTTT
CSASLQGGLSNGKLFF
>TRBD2|TRBJ2-1|few|TRBV6-6
TGTGCCAGCGGAATAGCGGGGGGCCCGGGGAATGAGCAGTTCTTC
CASGIAGGPGNEQFF
>-|TRBJ2-1|many|TRBV6-1
TGTGCCAGCAGTGAAAATCCCGGGAGTGGCAATGAGCAGTTCTTC
CASSENPGSGNEQFF
>TRBD1|TRBJ2-2|few|TRBV2
TGTGCCAGCACCCGACAGGGGGTGGACGGGGAGCTGTTTTTT
CASTRQGVDGELFF